The T cell receptor (beta chain) under discussion was sequenced for a study of T cell repertoires in aging, cancer and after chemotherapy. Study in general: Six age groups, ranging from 30 or younger to 70 or older, included the donors.

This CDR3 spans 15 amino acids. Trimming pared 4 bases from V and 4 bases from J, leaving 14 bases between. The germline gives CDR1 MNHEY, CDR2 SVGAGI. Amplification of TCR beta used genomic DNA extracted from peripheral blood. The study, taken as a whole, reports: Lymphoid organ infiltration in hematological cancer patients may impair thymic emigration or peripheral T cell expansion.

Multiplex touch-down PCR with TRB-A/B primers amplified rearranged V-D-J TRB sequences. TCRdb re-called the multiplex PCR reads with MiXCR, one entry per CDR3 protein. The sample has roughly 3,000 distinct CDR3 sequences; 21% are singletons. This clonotype was detected a few times. What it binds is not known. This TCR came from a human donor with a blood cancer. Sequenced material: blood. The V call is TRBV6-5, the J call TRBJ1-5; D may be TRBD1 (6 bases). CDR3 protein: CASSFTGTNNQPQHF. DNA of the CDR3: TGTGCCAGCAGTTTTACCGGGACAAATAATCAGCCCCAGCATTTT.